The rows below give T cell receptor beta chains drawn from one sample of a study of graft-versus-host responses after intestinal transplantation. Profiling relied on immunoSEQ multiplex PCR, and the TCRdb table lists in-frame clones only, not all of them. The profile shows tens of thousands of clones, roughly four fifths of them singletons. Specimen: ileum tissue, collected 12 days after intestinal transplant. Receptors were obtained from a human patient who received an intestinal transplant, so some T cells may come from the graft donor. Both conserved end residues are part of each CDR3. Fields, in order: clone size, D gene, V gene, J gene, CDR3 protein, CDR3 DNA. The D gene is left open where the match is weak. Clone size is not always given. Where it is, it says once, few, many or a class for expanded clones.

NA	TRBD2	TRBV5-6	TRBJ2-5	CASSPTSGTSGQETQYF	TGTGCCAGCAGCCCTACCTCCGGGACTAGCGGCCAAGAGACCCAGTACTTC
NA	NA	TRBV27	TRBJ2-5	CASSFWGHPQETQYF	TGTGCCAGCAGTTTCTGGGGACACCCCCAAGAGACCCAGTACTTC
few	TRBD2	TRBV2	TRBJ2-5	CASTGGASGGLETQYF	TGTGCCAGCACCGGGGGGGCTAGCGGGGGGCTGGAGACCCAGTACTTC
once	NA	TRBV5-4	TRBJ2-2	CASSLFAVNTGELFF	TGTGCCAGCAGCTTGTTCGCGGTAAATACCGGGGAGCTGTTTTTT
NA	TRBD2	TRBV4-1	TRBJ2-2	CASSQDPRSGGARTGELFF	TGCGCCAGCAGCCAAGATCCTCGTAGCGGGGGGGCGCGGACCGGGGAGCTGTTTTTT
NA	TRBD1	TRBV19	TRBJ1-4	CASTTTGGGEKLFF	TGTGCCAGTACCACGACAGGGGGAGGTGAAAAACTGTTTTTT
few	TRBD1	TRBV28	TRBJ2-3	CASNLQGAGDTQYF	TGTGCCAGCAATCTGCAGGGGGCGGGAGATACGCAGTATTTT
NA	NA	TRBV4-1	TRBJ2-2	CASSYEGVNGELFF	TGCGCCAGCAGCTACGAGGGTGTGAACGGGGAGCTGTTTTTT
few	TRBD2	TRBV4-2	TRBJ2-7	CASSQDDGEGRYEQYF	TGTGCCAGCAGCCAAGATGACGGGGAGGGCCGCTACGAGCAGTACTTC
few	NA	TRBV1	TRBJ2-7	CTSSQVPRGASSYEQYF	TGCACCAGCAGCCAAGTCCCGCGGGGGGCCTCCTCCTACGAGCAGTACTTC
NA	NA	TRBV9	TRBJ1-3	CASSPPGGLGNTIYF	TGTGCCAGCAGCCCTCCCGGGGGGCTGGGAAACACCATATATTTT
once	NA	TRBV10-3	TRBJ2-3	CAILWADTDTQYF	TGTGCCATCCTGTGGGCCGACACAGATACGCAGTATTTT
NA	NA	TRBV29-1	TRBJ1-3	CSVVSVVRDSGNTIYF	TGCAGCGTTGTTTCGGTGGTACGGGACTCTGGAAACACCATATATTTT
NA	TRBD2	TRBV5-1	TRBJ2-1	CASSDLAGEQFF	TGCGCCAGCAGCGATCTAGCGGGTGAGCAGTTCTTC
NA	TRBD2	TRBV6-5	TRBJ2-5	CASSYSIWQGGETQYF	TGTGCCAGCAGTTACTCGATTTGGCAGGGAGGGGAGACCCAGTACTTC
NA	TRBD2	TRBV2	TRBJ2-7	CASSGRTSGRTEQYF	TGTGCCAGCAGTGGCCGGACTAGCGGGAGGACCGAGCAGTACTTC
NA	NA	TRBV5-1	TRBJ2-3	CASSLGGQVTDTQYF	TGCGCCAGCAGCTTGGGGGGCCAAGTAACAGATACGCAGTATTTT
NA	TRBD1	TRBV7-9	TRBJ2-5	CASSQTGLQETQYF	TGTGCCAGCAGCCAGACAGGGCTCCAAGAGACCCAGTACTTC
once	NA	TRBV6-1	TRBJ1-5	CASSLDRLYQPQHF	TGTGCCAGCAGTCTTGACAGGTTGTATCAGCCCCAGCATTTT
NA	TRBD1	TRBV14	TRBJ1-2	CASSQIPGQGSLNYGYTF	TGTGCCAGCAGCCAGATACCGGGACAGGGGTCCCTTAACTATGGCTACACCTTC
NA	NA	TRBV27	TRBJ1-5	CASRISGNQPQHF	TGTGCCAGCAGGATTAGTGGCAATCAGCCCCAGCATTTT
NA	NA	TRBV9	TRBJ2-1	CASSVRGWGGYNEQFF	TGTGCCAGCAGCGTAAGGGGGTGGGGGGGTTACAATGAGCAGTTCTTC
NA	TRBD1	TRBV18	TRBJ1-4	CASSPPGQGREKLFF	TGTGCCAGCTCACCCCCGGGACAGGGGCGTGAAAAACTGTTTTTT
NA	NA	TRBV16	TRBJ2-1	CASSPTGWEYNEQFF	TGTGCCAGCAGCCCGACAGGTTGGGAGTACAATGAGCAGTTCTTC
NA	TRBD1	TRBV28	TRBJ1-4	CASSWTGGKLFF	TGTGCCAGCAGTTGGACAGGGGGAAAACTGTTTTTT
NA	NA	TRBV15	TRBJ1-6	CATSREHGSPLHF	TGTGCCACCAGCAGAGAGCACGGTTCACCCCTCCACTTT
NA	TRBD1	TRBV28	TRBJ1-2	CASRTGGARGVYGYTF	TGTGCCAGCAGGACAGGGGGCGCGAGGGGCGTCTATGGCTACACCTTC
NA	NA	TRBV5-6	TRBJ2-4	CASSLDPGAKNIQYF	TGTGCCAGCAGCTTGGATCCGGGAGCCAAAAACATTCAGTACTTC
NA	NA	TRBV6-5	TRBJ2-5	CASSLRAEETQYF	TGTGCCAGCAGTTTGCGGGCGGAGGAGACCCAGTACTTC
NA	NA	TRBV5-1	TRBJ1-4	CASSLDPGSREKLFF	TGCGCCAGCAGCTTGGATCCGGGGAGTCGGGAAAAACTGTTTTTT
once	TRBD1	TRBV4-3	TRBJ1-5	CASSQDPGQGVGSQHF	TGCGCCAGCAGCCAAGATCCCGGACAGGGCGTTGGGTCCCAGCATTTT
few	TRBD1	TRBV6-5	TRBJ1-1	CASSRTGGNTEAFF	TGTGCCAGCAGTCGGACAGGGGGAAACACTGAAGCTTTCTTT
NA	TRBD2	TRBV7-2	TRBJ2-7	CASSSRLAGGYEQYF	TGTGCCAGCAGCTCGCGACTAGCGGGAGGCTACGAGCAGTACTTC
NA	NA	TRBV2	TRBJ2-7	CASTPARSSYEQYF	TGTGCCAGCACCCCGGCGAGGAGCTCCTACGAGCAGTACTTC
NA	TRBD1	TRBV7-9	TRBJ2-5	CASSPQGLETQYF	TGTGCCAGCAGTCCACAGGGGCTTGAGACCCAGTACTTC
once	NA	TRBV7-7	TRBJ2-7	CASSPRDLPYEQYF	TGTGCTAGCAGCCCCCGGGACTTACCTTACGAGCAGTACTTC
NA	NA	TRBV7-9	TRBJ2-7	CASSAYRRGSVYEQYF	TGTGCCAGCAGCGCTTACCGCCGCGGTTCCGTATACGAGCAGTACTTC
once	NA	TRBV11-2	TRBJ1-1	CASSLDQAGYTEAFF	TGTGCCAGCAGCTTAGATCAGGCAGGTTACACTGAAGCTTTCTTT